The rows below give T cell receptor beta chains drawn from one sample of a study of blood T cell repertoires in COVID-19. Sequenced by immunoSEQ multiplex PCR; TCRdb stores in-frame clones only, minus some. The sample includes some 120,000 clones, roughly 80% of them seen just once. The sample comprised peripheral blood. The receptors originated from a woman aged 60-70 years with acute or convalescent COVID-19. Each CDR3 is given with its conserved first and last residue. The D gene is left open where the match is weak. The listing skips clone size in some rows; elsewhere it reads once, few, many or a size class.

abundance: .
v_gene: TRBV6-6
j_gene: TRBJ1-1
d_gene: .
CDR3aa: CASSVPGQENTEAFF
CDR3nt: TGTGCCAGCAGTGTACCGGGACAAGAGAACACTGAAGCTTTCTTT

abundance: .
v_gene: TRBV2
j_gene: TRBJ1-6
d_gene: TRBD1
CDR3aa: CASTRDSGNSPLHF
CDR3nt: TGTGCCAGCACCCGGGACAGTGGTAATTCACCCCTCCACTTT

abundance: .
v_gene: TRBV9
j_gene: TRBJ2-5
d_gene: .
CDR3aa: CASSADTTGGETQYF
CDR3nt: TGTGCCAGCAGCGCGGACACGACAGGCGGGGAGACCCAGTACTTC

abundance: .
v_gene: TRBV4-1
j_gene: TRBJ1-1
d_gene: .
CDR3aa: CASSQDLEQPEAFF
CDR3nt: TGCGCCAGCAGCCAAGACTTAGAACAGCCTGAAGCTTTCTTT

abundance: .
v_gene: TRBV5-6
j_gene: TRBJ1-2
d_gene: TRBD1
CDR3aa: CASSTSGTGYRGYTF
CDR3nt: TGTGCCAGCAGCACCTCCGGGACAGGGTATCGCGGCTACACCTTC

abundance: few
v_gene: TRBV24-1
j_gene: TRBJ1-5
d_gene: .
CDR3aa: CATSDSTGGYGQPQHF
CDR3nt: TGTGCCACCAGTGATTCTACCGGGGGGTACGGTCAGCCCCAGCATTTT

abundance: .
v_gene: TRBV6-1
j_gene: TRBJ1-6
d_gene: TRBD1
CDR3aa: CASSEPGQGGSPLHF
CDR3nt: TGTGCCAGCAGTGAACCGGGACAGGGGGGTTCACCCCTCCACTTT

abundance: .
v_gene: TRBV24-1
j_gene: TRBJ2-1
d_gene: TRBD2
CDR3aa: CATSDLTAGTSGYNEQFF
CDR3nt: TGTGCCACCAGTGATTTAACAGCCGGGACTAGCGGGTACAATGAGCAGTTCTTC

abundance: .
v_gene: TRBV19
j_gene: TRBJ1-2
d_gene: TRBD1
CDR3aa: CASHSRDRGLGYTF
CDR3nt: TGTGCCAGTCATTCCCGGGACAGGGGGCTTGGCTACACCTTC

abundance: .
v_gene: TRBV4-1
j_gene: TRBJ1-4
d_gene: .
CDR3aa: CASSQDSAGREKLFF
CDR3nt: TGCGCCAGCAGCCAAGATTCGGCAGGGCGTGAAAAACTGTTTTTT

abundance: .
v_gene: TRBV13
j_gene: TRBJ1-1
d_gene: .
CDR3aa: CASSLDRVRSQAFF
CDR3nt: TGTGCCAGCAGCTTAGACAGGGTTCGGTCCCAAGCTTTCTTT

abundance: .
v_gene: TRBV6-4
j_gene: TRBJ2-1
d_gene: TRBD2
CDR3aa: CASSELAGGNEQFF
CDR3nt: TGTGCCAGCAGTGAACTAGCGGGGGGCAATGAGCAGTTCTTC

abundance: .
v_gene: TRBV5-1
j_gene: TRBJ2-1
d_gene: TRBD1
CDR3aa: CASSYGDRANEQFF
CDR3nt: TGCGCCAGCAGCTATGGGGACAGGGCCAATGAGCAGTTCTTC

abundance: .
v_gene: TRBV9
j_gene: TRBJ2-3
d_gene: TRBD2
CDR3aa: CASSPPSGGGTDTQYF
CDR3nt: TGTGCCAGCAGCCCCCCTAGCGGGGGGGGGACAGATACGCAGTATTTT

abundance: .
v_gene: TRBV3-1/TRBV3-2
j_gene: TRBJ1-3
d_gene: .
CDR3aa: CASSQAVDTIYF
CDR3nt: TGTGCCAGCAGCCAAGCGGTGGACACCATATATTTT

abundance: once
v_gene: TRBV4-2
j_gene: TRBJ2-1
d_gene: TRBD2
CDR3aa: CASSQDLTGTSGKLQFF
CDR3nt: TGTGCCAGCAGCCAAGACCTTACCGGGACTAGCGGAAAGTTGCAGTTCTTC

abundance: .
v_gene: TRBV12-3/TRBV12-4
j_gene: TRBJ1-2
d_gene: .
CDR3aa: CASSWRDDYGYTF
CDR3nt: TGTGCCAGCAGTTGGAGGGACGACTATGGCTACACCTTC

abundance: .
v_gene: TRBV24-1
j_gene: TRBJ2-5
d_gene: .
CDR3aa: CATSDWAAEETQYF
CDR3nt: TGTGCCACCAGTGATTGGGCAGCAGAAGAGACCCAGTACTTC

abundance: .
v_gene: TRBV25-1
j_gene: TRBJ1-5
d_gene: .
CDR3aa: CASSEWGPNQPQHF
CDR3nt: TGTGCCAGCAGTGAATGGGGGCCGAATCAGCCCCAGCATTTT

abundance: .
v_gene: TRBV28
j_gene: TRBJ1-4
d_gene: .
CDR3aa: CASSPFGGVVEKLFF
CDR3nt: TGTGCCAGCAGCCCCTTCGGGGGGGTTGTTGAAAAACTGTTTTTT

abundance: .
v_gene: TRBV19
j_gene: TRBJ1-1
d_gene: TRBD1
CDR3aa: CASSIPTGVAEAFF
CDR3nt: TGTGCCAGTAGTATTCCCACAGGGGTCGCTGAAGCTTTCTTT

abundance: .
v_gene: TRBV6-1
j_gene: TRBJ1-4
d_gene: TRBD1
CDR3aa: CASSDPGQGPVF
CDR3nt: TGTGCCAGCAGTGACCCGGGACAGGGGCCAGTTTTT

abundance: .
v_gene: TRBV20-1
j_gene: TRBJ1-1
d_gene: .
CDR3aa: CSAWGPAGAFF
CDR3nt: TGCAGTGCTTGGGGCCCGGCCGGGGCTTTCTTT

abundance: .
v_gene: TRBV2
j_gene: TRBJ2-3
d_gene: .
CDR3aa: CASRGGPGSFEQYF
CDR3nt: TGTGCCAGCAGAGGGGGTCCGGGCAGCTTTGAGCAGTATTTT

abundance: .
v_gene: TRBV14
j_gene: TRBJ1-1
d_gene: .
CDR3aa: CASSQAGGAFF
CDR3nt: TGTGCCAGCAGCCAGGCCGGCGGGGCTTTCTTT

abundance: few
v_gene: TRBV2
j_gene: TRBJ1-1
d_gene: TRBD1
CDR3aa: CATRTGANTEAFF
CDR3nt: TGTGCCACCCGGACAGGGGCGAACACTGAAGCTTTCTTT

abundance: .
v_gene: TRBV30
j_gene: TRBJ2-7
d_gene: TRBD1
CDR3aa: CAWSSGGEQYF
CDR3nt: TGTGCCTGGAGTTCAGGGGGAGAGCAGTACTTC

abundance: few
v_gene: TRBV5-1
j_gene: TRBJ1-1
d_gene: .
CDR3aa: CASSPGDTLNTEAFF
CDR3nt: TGCGCCAGCAGCCCCGGGGACACTTTGAACACTGAAGCTTTCTTT